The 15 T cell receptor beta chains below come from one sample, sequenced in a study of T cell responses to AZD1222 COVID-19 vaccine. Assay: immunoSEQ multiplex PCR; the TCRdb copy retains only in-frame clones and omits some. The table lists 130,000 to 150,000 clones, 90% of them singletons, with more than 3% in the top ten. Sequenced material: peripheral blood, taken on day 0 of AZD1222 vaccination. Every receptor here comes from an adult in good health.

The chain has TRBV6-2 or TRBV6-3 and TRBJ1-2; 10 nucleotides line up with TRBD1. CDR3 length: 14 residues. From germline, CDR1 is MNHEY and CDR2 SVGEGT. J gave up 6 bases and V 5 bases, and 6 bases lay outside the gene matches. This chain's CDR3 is CASSDPGTGDGYTF. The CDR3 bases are TGTGCCAGCAGTGACCCCGGGACAGGGGATGGCTACACCTTC.

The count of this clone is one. This CDR3 reads CASSLEGQPQHF. The CDR3 nucleotides read TGTGCCAGCAGCTTAGAGGGGCAGCCCCAGCATTTT. This sequence joins TRBV7-9 and TRBJ1-5, with D maybe TRBD1 (5 bases). The CDR3 sequence is 12 residues long. The germline CDR1 and CDR2 sequences are SEHNR and FQNEAQ (reference sequence). Trimming took 1 base from V and 7 from J, leaving 5 bases between them.

Written as DNA, the CDR3 is TGCGCCAGCAGCTTGGGACTCCCGCTAGCGGGAGGCGCCGAGCAGTACTTC. Its translation: CASSLGLPLAGGAEQYF. V is TRBV5-1 and J is TRBJ2-7, with 11 nucleotides matching TRBD2. The V segment lost 0 bases and the J segment 6 bases; nucleotides outside the gene matches: 11. The V gene's germline CDR1 is SGHRS and CDR2 YFSETQ. The CDR3 runs 17 residues.

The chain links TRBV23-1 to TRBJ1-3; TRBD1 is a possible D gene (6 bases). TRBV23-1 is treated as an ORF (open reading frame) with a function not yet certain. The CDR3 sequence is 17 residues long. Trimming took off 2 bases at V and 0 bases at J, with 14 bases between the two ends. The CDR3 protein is CASSQAHRDPSGNTIYF. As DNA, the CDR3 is TGCGCCAGCAGTCAAGCCCACAGGGACCCCTCTGGAAACACCATATATTTT.

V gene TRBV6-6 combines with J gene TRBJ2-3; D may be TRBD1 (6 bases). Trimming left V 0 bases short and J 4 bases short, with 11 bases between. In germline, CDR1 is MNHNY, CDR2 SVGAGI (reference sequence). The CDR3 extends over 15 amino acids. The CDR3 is CASSYSRPGADTQYF. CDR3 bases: TGTGCCAGCAGTTACTCGCGCCCAGGGGCAGATACGCAGTATTTT.

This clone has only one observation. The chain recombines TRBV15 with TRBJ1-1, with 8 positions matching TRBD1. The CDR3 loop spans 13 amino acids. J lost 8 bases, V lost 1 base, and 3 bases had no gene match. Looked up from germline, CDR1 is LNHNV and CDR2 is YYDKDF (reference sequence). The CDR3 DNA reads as TGTGCCACCAGCAGAGGGAGGACAGGGGAAGCTTTCTTT. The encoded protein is CATSRGRTGEAFF.

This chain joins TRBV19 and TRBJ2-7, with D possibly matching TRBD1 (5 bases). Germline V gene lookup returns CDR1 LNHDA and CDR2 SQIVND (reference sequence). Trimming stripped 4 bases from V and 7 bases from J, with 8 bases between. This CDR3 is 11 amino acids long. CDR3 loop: CASSNRQEQYF. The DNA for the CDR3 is TGTGCCAGTAGTAATAGACAGGAGCAGTACTTC.

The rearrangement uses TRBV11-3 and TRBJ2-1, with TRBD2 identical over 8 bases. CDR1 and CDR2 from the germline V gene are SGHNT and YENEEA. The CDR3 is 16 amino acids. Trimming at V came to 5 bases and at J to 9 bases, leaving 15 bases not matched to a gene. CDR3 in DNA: TGTGCCAGCAGCCCGAAGGGCGGGAGGTACTTTGGTGAGCAGTTCTTC. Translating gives CASSPKGGRYFGEQFF.

The CDR3: CASSKTGDRYNEQFF. Written as DNA, the CDR3 is TGTGCCAGCAGCAAGACAGGGGATAGGTACAATGAGCAGTTCTTC. The chain joins TRBV7-8 to TRBJ2-1; 8 nucleotides align to TRBD1. This CDR3 spans 15 amino acids. V shed 5 bases and J 4 bases; nucleotides not matched to a gene: 7. Germline CDR1 and CDR2: SGHVS and FQNEAQ.

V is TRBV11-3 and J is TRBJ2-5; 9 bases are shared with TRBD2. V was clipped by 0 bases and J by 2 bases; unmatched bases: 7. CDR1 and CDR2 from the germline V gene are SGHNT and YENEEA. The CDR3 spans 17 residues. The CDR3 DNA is TGTGCCAGCAGCTTAGAGAGGGCTAGCGGGAATCAAGAGACCCAGTACTTC. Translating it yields CASSLERASGNQETQYF.

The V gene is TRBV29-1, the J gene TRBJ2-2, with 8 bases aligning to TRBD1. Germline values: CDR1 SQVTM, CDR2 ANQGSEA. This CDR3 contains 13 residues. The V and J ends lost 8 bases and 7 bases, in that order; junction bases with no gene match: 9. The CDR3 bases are TGCAGCTCATTACAGGGGGGAGGCGGGGAGCTGTTTTTT. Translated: CSSLQGGGGELFF.

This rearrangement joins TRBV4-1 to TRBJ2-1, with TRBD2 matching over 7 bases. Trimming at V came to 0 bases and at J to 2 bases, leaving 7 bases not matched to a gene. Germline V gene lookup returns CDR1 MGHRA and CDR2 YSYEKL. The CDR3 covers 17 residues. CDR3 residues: CASSQERLAPTYNEQFF. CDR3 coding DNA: TGCGCCAGCAGCCAAGAGCGACTAGCCCCAACCTACAATGAGCAGTTCTTC.

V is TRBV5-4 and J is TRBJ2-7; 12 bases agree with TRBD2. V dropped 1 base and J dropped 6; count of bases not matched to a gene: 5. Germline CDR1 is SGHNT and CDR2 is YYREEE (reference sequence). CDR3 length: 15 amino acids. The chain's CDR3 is CASSLLAGGPTEQYF. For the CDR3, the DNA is TGTGCCAGCAGCTTGCTAGCGGGGGGGCCGACCGAGCAGTACTTC.

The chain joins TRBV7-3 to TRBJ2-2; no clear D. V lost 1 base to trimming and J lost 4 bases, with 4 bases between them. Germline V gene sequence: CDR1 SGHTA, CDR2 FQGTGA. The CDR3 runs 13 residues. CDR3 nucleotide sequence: TGTGCCAGCAGCTTAATTATCACCGGGGAGCTGTTTTTT. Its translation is CASSLIITGELFF.

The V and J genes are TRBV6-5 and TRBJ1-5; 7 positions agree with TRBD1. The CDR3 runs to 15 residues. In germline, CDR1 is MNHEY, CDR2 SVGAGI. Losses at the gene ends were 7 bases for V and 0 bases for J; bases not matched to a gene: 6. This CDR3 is CASTPGTDSNQPQHF. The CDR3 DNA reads TGTGCCAGCACTCCAGGGACAGATAGCAATCAGCCCCAGCATTTT.